The clone carrying this T cell receptor (beta chain) was detected only a few times. What it recognizes is unknown. The record originates from a study of CD8+ T cells in alopecia areata. The overall study: Each of the treated patients was given oral tofacitinib, 5 to 10 mg twice daily, for moderate-to-severe alopecia areata. The study gave tofacitinib for 6 to 18 months, then 6 months off drug. Whole-study findings and limits: Elevated clonality characterized lesional scalp relative to normal scalp, particularly in alopecia totalis/universalis.

Using a FACSAria, the CD4+ and CD8+ T cells were sorted from the PBMCs. V was shortened by 6 bases and J by 1 base, with 13 bases between the two germline ends. The CDR3 is made up of 13 amino acids. CDR1 is SQVTM and CDR2 is ANQGSEA in the germline V gene. cDNA reverse transcribed from extracted RNA served as the sequencing template. The protocol was immunoSEQ multiplex PCR, while the TCRdb copy is restricted to in-frame clones and leaves out a portion. The sample holds 200,000 to 250,000 clones, 67% seen once. This receptor was obtained from a human donor with alopecia areata. The rearrangement links TRBV29-1 to TRBJ2-7; a possible D gene is TRBD1 (6 bases). Specimen: CD4+ T cells sorted from blood, collected at week 0. In DNA form, the CDR3 reads TGCAGCGTATCGGGACAAGGATCCTACGAGCAGTACTTC. Translated, it gives CSVSGQGSYEQYF.